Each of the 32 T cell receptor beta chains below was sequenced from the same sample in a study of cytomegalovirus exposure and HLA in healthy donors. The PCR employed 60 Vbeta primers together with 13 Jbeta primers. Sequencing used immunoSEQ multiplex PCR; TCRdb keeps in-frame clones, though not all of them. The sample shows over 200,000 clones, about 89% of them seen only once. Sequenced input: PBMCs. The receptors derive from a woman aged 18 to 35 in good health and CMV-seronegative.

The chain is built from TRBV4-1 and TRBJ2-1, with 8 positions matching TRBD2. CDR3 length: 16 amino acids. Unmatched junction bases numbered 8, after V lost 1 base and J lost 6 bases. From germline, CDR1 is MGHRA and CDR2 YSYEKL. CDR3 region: CASSQVGLAGGNEQFF. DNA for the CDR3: TGCGCCAGCAGCCAAGTTGGGCTAGCGGGCGGCAATGAGCAGTTCTTC.

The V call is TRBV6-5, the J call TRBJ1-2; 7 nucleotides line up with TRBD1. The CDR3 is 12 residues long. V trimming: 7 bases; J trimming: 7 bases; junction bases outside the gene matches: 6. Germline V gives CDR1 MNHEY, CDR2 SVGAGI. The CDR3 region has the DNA TGTGCCAGCAATACAGGGGTGGGTGGCTACACCTTC. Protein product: CASNTGVGGYTF.

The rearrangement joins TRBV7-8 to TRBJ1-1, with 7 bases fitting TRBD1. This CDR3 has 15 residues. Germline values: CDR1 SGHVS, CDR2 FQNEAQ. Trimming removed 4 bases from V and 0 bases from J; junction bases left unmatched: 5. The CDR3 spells CASSSQGGLNTEAFF. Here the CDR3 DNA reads TGTGCCAGCAGCTCTCAGGGGGGCTTGAACACTGAAGCTTTCTTT.

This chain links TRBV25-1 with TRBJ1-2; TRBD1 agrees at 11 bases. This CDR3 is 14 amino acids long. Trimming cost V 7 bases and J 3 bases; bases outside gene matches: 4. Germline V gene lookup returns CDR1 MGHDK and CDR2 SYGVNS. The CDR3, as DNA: TGTGCCAGCACTCGGACAGGGGGCTACTATGGCTACACCTTC. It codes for CASTRTGGYYGYTF.

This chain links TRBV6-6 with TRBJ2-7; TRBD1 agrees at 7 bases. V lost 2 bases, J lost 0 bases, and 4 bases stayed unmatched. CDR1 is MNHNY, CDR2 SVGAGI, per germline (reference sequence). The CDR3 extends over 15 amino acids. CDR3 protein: CASSYGRQGSYEQYF. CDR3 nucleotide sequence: TGTGCCAGCAGTTACGGTAGACAGGGCTCCTACGAGCAGTACTTC.

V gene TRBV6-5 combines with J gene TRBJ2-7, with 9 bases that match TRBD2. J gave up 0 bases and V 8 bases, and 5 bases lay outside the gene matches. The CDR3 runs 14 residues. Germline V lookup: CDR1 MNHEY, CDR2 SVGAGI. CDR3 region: CASRSGGSSYEQYF. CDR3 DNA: TGTGCCAGCCGAAGCGGGGGGAGCTCCTACGAGCAGTACTTC.

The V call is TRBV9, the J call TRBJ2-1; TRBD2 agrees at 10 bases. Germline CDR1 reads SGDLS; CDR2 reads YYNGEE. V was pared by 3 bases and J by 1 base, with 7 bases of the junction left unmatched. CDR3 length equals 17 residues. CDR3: CASSAPGLAFSYNEQFF. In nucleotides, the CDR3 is TGTGCCAGCAGCGCCCCGGGACTAGCGTTTTCCTACAATGAGCAGTTCTTC.

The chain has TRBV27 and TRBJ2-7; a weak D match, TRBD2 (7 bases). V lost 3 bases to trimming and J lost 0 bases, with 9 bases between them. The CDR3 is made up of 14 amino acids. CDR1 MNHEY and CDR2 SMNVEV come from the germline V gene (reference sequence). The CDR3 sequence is CASSFGGPSYEQYF. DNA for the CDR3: TGTGCCAGCAGTTTCGGGGGGCCCTCCTACGAGCAGTACTTC.

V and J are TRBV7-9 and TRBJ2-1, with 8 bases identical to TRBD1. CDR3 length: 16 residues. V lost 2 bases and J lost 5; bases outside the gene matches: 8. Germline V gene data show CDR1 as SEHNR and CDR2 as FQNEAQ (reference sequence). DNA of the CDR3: TGTGCCAGCAGCTTAATTATGGGACAGGCCGACAATGAGCAGTTCTTC. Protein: CASSLIMGQADNEQFF. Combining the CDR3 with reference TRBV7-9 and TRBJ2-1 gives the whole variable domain DTGVSQNPRHKITKRGQNVTFRCDPISEHNRLYWYRQTLGQGPEFLTYFQNEAQLEKSRLLSDRFSAERPKGSFSTLEIQRTEQGDSAMYLCASSLIMGQADNEQFFGPGTRLTVL.

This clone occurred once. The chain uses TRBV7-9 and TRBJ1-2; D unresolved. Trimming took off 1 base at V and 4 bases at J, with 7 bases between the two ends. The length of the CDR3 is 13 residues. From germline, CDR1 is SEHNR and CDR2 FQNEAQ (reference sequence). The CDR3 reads CASSLGAVYGYTF. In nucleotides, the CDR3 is TGTGCCAGCAGCTTAGGAGCCGTCTATGGCTACACCTTC.

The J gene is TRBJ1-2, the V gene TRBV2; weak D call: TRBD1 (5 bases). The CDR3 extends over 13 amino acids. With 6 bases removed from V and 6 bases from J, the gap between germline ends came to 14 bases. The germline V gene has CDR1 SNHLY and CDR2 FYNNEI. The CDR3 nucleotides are TGTGCCAGCAGAGCCACAGGTTTCGATGGCTACACCTTC. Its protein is CASRATGFDGYTF.

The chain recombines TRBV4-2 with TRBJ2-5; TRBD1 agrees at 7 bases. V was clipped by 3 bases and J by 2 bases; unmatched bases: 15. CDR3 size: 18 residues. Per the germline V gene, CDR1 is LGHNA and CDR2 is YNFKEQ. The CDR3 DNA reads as TGTGCCAGCAGCCAGCCCTACAAGACAGGGATACTACAAGAGACCCAGTACTTC. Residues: CASSQPYKTGILQETQYF.

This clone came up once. The CDR3: CASSDGTSGRFGTQYF. CDR3 DNA sequence: TGTGCCAGCAGCGACGGGACTAGCGGGAGGTTTGGTACGCAGTATTTT. J is TRBJ2-3 and V is TRBV7-3; 15 bases line up with TRBD2. V gave up 5 bases and J gave up 8 bases; unmatched junction bases: 8. Germline V lookup: CDR1 SGHTA, CDR2 FQGTGA. The CDR3 consists of 16 residues.

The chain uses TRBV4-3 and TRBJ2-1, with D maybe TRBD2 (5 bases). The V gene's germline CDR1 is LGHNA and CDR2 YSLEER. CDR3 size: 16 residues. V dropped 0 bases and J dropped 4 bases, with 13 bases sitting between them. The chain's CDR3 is CASSQDWSGRYNEQFF. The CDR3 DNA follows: TGCGCCAGCAGCCAAGATTGGTCGGGAAGGTACAATGAGCAGTTCTTC.

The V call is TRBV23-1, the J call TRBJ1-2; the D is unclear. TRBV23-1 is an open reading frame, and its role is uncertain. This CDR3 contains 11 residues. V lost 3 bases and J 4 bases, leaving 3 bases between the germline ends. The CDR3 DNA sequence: TGCGCCAGCAGTCAGAGCTATGGCTACACCTTC. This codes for CASSQSYGYTF.

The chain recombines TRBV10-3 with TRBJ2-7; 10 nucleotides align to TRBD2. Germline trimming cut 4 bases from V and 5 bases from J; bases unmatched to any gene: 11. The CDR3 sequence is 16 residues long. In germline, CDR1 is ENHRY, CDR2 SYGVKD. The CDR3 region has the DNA TGTGCCATCAGTGGCCAGGGAGCGGGAGGGCTGGACGAGCAGTACTTC. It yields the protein CAISGQGAGGLDEQYF.

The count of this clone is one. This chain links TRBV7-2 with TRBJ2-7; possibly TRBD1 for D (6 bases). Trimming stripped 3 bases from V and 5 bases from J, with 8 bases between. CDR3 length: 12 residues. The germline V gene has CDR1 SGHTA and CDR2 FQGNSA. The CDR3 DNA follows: TGTGCCAGCAGCTTCCACAGGGACGAGCAGTACTTC. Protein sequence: CASSFHRDEQYF.

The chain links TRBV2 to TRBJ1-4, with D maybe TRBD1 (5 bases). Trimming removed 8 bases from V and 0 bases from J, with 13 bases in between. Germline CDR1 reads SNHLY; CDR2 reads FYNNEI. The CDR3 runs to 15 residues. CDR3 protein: CASGAHGATNEKLFF. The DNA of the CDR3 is TGTGCCAGCGGGGCCCATGGGGCAACTAATGAAAAACTGTTTTTT.

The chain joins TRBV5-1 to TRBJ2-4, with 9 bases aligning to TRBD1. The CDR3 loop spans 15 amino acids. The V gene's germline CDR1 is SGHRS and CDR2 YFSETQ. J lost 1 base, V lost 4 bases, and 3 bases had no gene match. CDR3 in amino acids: CASSPGTGAKNIQYF. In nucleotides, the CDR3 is TGCGCCAGCAGCCCAGGGACAGGGGCCAAAAACATTCAGTACTTC.

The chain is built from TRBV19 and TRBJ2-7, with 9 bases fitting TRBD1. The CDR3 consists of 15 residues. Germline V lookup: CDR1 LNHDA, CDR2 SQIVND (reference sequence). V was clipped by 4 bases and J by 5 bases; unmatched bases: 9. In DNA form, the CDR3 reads TGTGCCAGTAGTACGGGACAGGGACGGCTCAACGAGCAGTACTTC. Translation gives CASSTGQGRLNEQYF.

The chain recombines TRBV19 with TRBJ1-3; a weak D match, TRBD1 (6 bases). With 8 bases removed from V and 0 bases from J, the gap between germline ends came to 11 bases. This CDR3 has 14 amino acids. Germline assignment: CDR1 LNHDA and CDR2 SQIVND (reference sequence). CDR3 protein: CASGDRISGNTIYF. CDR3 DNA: TGTGCCAGTGGCGACAGGATCTCTGGAAACACCATATATTTT.

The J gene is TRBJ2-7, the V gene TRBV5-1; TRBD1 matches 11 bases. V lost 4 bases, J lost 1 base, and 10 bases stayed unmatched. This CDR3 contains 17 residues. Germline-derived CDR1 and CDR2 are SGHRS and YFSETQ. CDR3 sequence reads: CASSPSPGQGDSYEQYF. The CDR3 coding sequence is TGCGCCAGCAGCCCTTCCCCGGGACAGGGGGATTCCTACGAGCAGTACTTC.

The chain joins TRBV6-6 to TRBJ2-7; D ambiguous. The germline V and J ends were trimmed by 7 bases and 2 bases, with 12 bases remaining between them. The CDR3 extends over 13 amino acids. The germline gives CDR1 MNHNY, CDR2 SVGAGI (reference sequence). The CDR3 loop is CASKESATYEQYF. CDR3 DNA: TGTGCCAGCAAGGAGTCCGCTACCTACGAGCAGTACTTC.

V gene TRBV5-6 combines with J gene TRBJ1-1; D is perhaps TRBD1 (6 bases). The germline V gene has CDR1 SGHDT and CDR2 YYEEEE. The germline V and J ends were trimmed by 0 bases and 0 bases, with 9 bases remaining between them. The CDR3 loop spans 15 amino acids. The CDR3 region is CASSLGTAMNTEAFF. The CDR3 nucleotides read TGTGCCAGCAGCTTGGGGACAGCGATGAACACTGAAGCTTTCTTT.

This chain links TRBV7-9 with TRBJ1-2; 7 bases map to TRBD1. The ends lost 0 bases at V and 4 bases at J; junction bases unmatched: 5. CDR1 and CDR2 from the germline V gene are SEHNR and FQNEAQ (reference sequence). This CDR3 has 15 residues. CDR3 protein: CASSLAPRGLYGYTF. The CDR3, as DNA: TGTGCCAGCAGCTTAGCTCCTAGGGGGCTCTATGGCTACACCTTC.

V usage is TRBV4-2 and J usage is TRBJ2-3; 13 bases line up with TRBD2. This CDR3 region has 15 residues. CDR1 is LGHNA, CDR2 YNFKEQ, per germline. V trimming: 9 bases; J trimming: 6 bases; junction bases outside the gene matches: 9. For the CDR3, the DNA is TGTGCCAGTCGGACTAGCGGGGGAGCTTCTGATACGCAGTATTTT. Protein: CASRTSGGASDTQYF.

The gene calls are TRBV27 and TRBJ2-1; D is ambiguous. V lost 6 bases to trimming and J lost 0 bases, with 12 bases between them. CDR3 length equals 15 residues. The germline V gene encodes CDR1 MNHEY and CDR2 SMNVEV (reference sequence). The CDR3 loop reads CASRTLRRSYNEQFF. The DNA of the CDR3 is TGTGCCAGCAGGACTCTAAGACGCTCCTACAATGAGCAGTTCTTC.

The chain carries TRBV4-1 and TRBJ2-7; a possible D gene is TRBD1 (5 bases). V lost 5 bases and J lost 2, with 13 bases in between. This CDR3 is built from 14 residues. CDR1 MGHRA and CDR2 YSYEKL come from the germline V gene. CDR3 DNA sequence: TGCGCCAGCAGCTCAATCGGCAGGGCCTACGAGCAGTACTTC. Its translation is CASSSIGRAYEQYF.

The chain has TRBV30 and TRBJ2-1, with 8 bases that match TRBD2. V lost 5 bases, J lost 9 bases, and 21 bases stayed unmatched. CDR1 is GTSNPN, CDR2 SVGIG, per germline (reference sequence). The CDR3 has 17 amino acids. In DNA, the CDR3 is TGTGCCTGGCTTCCTCCGGAGGGACTAGGACGTAAGGGTGAGCAGTTCTTC. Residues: CAWLPPEGLGRKGEQFF.

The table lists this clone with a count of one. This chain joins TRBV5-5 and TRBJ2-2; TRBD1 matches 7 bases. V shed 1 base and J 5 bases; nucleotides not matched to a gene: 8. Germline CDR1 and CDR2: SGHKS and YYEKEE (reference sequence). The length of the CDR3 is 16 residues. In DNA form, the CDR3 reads TGTGCCAGCAGCTTGTCCCGGACAGGCAGGACCGGGGAGCTGTTTTTT. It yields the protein CASSLSRTGRTGELFF.

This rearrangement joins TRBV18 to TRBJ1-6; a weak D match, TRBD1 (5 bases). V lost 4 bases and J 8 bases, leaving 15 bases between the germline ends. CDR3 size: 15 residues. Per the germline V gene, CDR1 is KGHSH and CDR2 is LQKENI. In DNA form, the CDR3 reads TGTGCCAGCTCACGCGGGGGAGTATCGGATTCACCCCTCCACTTT. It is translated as CASSRGGVSDSPLHF.

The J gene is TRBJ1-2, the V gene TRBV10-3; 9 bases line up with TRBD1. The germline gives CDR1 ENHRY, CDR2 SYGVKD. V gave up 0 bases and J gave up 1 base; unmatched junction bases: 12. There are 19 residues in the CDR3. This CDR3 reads CAISESTGSGTGYNYGYTF. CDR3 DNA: TGTGCCATCAGTGAGTCGACGGGTAGCGGGACAGGGTATAACTATGGCTACACCTTC.